This T cell receptor (beta chain) was captured in a study of T cells in Graves' hyperthyroidism and ophthalmopathy. This clonotype was detected many times. Using RNA transcripts as the source, TCR beta CDR3 regions were amplified. Using the HTBI primer set, a first-round RT-PCR was run on the TCR CDR3. TCRdb recomputed calls from the multiplex PCR reads with MiXCR, one row per CDR3 protein. The sample holds under 400,000 distinct CDR3 sequences; 14% are singletons and the top ten take roughly 9.6%. Criteria for exclusion of patients were uncontrolled infection, other autoimmune disease, pregnancy or lactation. Using 10 ml of fresh peripheral blood, PBMCs were prepared. This receptor was obtained from a woman aged 60-75 years with Graves' hyperthyroidism. What was sequenced was blood.

The CDR3: CASSTPDFHYNEQFF. CDR3 DNA sequence: TGTGCCAGCAGCACCCCCGATTTTCATTACAATGAGCAGTTCTTC. The rearrangement joins TRBV7-8 to TRBJ2-1; no definite D call. V was pared by 5 bases and J by 4 bases, with 15 bases between. The germline gives CDR1 SGHVS, CDR2 FQNEAQ. The CDR3 length is 15 residues.